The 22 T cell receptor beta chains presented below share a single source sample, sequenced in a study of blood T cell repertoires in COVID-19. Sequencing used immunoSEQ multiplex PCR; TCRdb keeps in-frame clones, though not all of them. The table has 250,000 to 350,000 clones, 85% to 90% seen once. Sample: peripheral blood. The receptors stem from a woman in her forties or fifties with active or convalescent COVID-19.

In DNA form, the CDR3 reads TGTGCCTGGCTCCGACTAGCGGGAGATGAGCAGTTCTTC. It codes for CAWLRLAGDEQFF. V gene TRBV30 combines with J gene TRBJ2-1; 12 positions match TRBD2. This CDR3 region has 13 residues. Germline CDR1 GTSNPN, CDR2 SVGIG (reference sequence). The junction had 4 bases not matched to a gene; V was cut back by 5 bases and J by 8 bases.

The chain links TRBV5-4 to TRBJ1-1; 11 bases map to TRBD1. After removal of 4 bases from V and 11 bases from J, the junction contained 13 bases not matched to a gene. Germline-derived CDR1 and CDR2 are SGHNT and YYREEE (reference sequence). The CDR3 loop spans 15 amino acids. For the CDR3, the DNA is TGTGCCAGCAGCCCTTCCCGGGACAGGGGGTGGTTCGCTTTCTTT. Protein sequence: CASSPSRDRGWFAFF.

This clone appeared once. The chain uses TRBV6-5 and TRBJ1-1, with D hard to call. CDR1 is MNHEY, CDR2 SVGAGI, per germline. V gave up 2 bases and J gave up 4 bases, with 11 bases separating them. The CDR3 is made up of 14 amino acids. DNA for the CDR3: TGTGCCAGCAGTTACAACCCCAGCGGCACTGAAGCTTTCTTT. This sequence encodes CASSYNPSGTEAFF.

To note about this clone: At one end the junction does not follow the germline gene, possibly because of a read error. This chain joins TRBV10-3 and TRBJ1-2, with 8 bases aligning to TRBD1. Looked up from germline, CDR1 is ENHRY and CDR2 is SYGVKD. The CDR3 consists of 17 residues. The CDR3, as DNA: TGTGCCATCAGTGAGGACCTCGCCACAGGGGGGACCTTCTCAAACGCCTTC. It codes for CAISEDLATGGTFSNAF.

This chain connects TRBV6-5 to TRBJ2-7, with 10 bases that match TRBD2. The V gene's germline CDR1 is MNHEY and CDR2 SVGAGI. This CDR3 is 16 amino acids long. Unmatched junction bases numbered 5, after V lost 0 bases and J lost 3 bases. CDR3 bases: TGTGCCAGCAGTTACTCTACAGCGGGAGGGATCTACGAGCAGTACTTC. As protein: CASSYSTAGGIYEQYF.

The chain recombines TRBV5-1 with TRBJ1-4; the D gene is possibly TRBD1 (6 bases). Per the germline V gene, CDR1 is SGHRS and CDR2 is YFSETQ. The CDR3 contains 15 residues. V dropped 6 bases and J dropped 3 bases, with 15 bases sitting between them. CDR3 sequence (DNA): TGCGCCAGCAAGGACAGTCTTTCGGCTAATGAAAAACTGTTTTTT. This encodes CASKDSLSANEKLFF.

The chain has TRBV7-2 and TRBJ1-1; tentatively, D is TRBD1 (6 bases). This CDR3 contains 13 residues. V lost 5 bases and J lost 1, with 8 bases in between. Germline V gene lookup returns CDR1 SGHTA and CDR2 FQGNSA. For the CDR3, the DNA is TGTGCCAGCAGCCGACAGGAGAACACTGAAGCTTTCTTT. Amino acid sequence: CASSRQENTEAFF.

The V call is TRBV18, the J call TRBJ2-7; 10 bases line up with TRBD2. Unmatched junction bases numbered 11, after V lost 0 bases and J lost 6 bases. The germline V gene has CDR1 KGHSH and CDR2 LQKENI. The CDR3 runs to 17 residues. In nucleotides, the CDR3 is TGTGCCAGCTCACCACCGAGAGCGGGAGGGCCTTACGTCGAGCAGTACTTC. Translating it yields CASSPPRAGGPYVEQYF.

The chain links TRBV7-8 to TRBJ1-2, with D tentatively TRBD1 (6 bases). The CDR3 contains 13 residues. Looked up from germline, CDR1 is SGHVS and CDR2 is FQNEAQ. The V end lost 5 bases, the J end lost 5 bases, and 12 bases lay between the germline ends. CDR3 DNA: TGTGCCAGCAGCCCGGACAGCCGATATGGCTACACCTTC. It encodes CASSPDSRYGYTF. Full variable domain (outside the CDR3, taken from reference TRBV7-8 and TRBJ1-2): GAGVSQSPRYKVAKRGQDVALRCDPISGHVSLFWYQQALGQGPEFLTYFQNEAQLDKSGLPSDRFFAERPEGSVSTLKIQRTQQEDSAVYLCASSPDSRYGYTFGSGTRLTVV.

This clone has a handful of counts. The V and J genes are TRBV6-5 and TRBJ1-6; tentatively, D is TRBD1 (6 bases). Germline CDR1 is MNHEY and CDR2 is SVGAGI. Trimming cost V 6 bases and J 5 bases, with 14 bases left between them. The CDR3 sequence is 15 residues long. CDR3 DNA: TGTGCCAGCAGACCTACAGGGTCCCATAATTCACCCCTCCACTTT. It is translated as CASRPTGSHNSPLHF.

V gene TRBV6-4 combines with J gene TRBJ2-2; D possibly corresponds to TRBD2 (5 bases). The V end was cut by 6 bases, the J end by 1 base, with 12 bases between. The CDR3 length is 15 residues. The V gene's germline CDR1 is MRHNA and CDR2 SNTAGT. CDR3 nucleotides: TGTGCCAGCAGCGATACCGGGGAGAACACCGGGGAGCTGTTTTTT. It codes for CASSDTGENTGELFF.

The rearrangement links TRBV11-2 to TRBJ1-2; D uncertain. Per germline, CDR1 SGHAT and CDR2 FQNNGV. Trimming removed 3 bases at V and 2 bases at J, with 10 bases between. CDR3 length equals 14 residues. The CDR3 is CASSLAAANYGYTF. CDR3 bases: TGTGCCAGCAGCTTGGCGGCAGCAAACTATGGCTACACCTTC.

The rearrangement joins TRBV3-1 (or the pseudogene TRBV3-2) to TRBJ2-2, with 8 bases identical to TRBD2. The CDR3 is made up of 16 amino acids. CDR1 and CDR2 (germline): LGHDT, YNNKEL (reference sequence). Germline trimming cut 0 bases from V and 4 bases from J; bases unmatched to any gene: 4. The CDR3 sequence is CASSQDPGLATGELFF. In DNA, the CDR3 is TGTGCCAGCAGCCAAGACCCCGGACTAGCCACCGGGGAGCTGTTTTTT.

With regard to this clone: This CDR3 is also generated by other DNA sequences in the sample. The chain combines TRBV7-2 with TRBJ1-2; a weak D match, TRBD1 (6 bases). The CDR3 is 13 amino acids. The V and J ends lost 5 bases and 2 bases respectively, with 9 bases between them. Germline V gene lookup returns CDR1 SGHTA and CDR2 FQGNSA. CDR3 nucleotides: TGTGCCAGCAGCCCCGACAGGAACTATGGCTACACCTTC. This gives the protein CASSPDRNYGYTF.

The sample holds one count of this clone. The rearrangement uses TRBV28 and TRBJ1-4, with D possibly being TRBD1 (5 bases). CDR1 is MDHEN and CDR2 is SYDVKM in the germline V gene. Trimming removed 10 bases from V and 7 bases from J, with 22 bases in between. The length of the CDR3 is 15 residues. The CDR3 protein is CATKASRGMGEKLFF. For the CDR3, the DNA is TGTGCCACCAAGGCCTCAAGGGGAATGGGTGAAAAACTGTTTTTT. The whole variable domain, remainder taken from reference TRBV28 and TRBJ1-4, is DVKVTQSSRYLVKRTGEKVFLECVQDMDHENMFWYRQDPGLGLRLIYFSYDVKMKEKGDIPEGYSVSREKKERFSLILESASTNQTSMYLCATKASRGMGEKLFFGSGTQLSVL.

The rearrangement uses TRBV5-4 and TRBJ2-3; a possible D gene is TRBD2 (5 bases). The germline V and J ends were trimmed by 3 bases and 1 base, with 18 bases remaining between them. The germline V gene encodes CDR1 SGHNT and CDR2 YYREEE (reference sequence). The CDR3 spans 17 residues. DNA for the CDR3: TGTGCCAGCAGCTGGAGCGGAACCTTTATGGGCACAGATACGCAGTATTTT. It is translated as CASSWSGTFMGTDTQYF.

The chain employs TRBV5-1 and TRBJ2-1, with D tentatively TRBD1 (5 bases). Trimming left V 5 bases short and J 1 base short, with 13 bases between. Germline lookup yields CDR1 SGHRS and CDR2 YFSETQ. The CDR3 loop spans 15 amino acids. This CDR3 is CASSIQAESYNEQFF. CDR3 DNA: TGCGCCAGCAGTATACAGGCCGAGTCCTACAATGAGCAGTTCTTC.

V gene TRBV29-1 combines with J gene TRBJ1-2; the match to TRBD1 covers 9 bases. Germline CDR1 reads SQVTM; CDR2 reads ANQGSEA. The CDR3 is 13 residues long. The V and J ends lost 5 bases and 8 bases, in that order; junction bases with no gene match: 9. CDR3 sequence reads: CSVRGGTGIGYTF. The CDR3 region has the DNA TGCAGCGTTAGGGGTGGGACAGGGATCGGCTACACCTTC.

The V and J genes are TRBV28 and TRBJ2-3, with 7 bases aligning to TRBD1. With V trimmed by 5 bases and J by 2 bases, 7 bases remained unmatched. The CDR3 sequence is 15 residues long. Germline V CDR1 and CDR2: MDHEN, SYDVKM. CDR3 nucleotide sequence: TGTGCCAGCAGTCCACCGGACAGGCTCACAGATACGCAGTATTTT. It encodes CASSPPDRLTDTQYF.

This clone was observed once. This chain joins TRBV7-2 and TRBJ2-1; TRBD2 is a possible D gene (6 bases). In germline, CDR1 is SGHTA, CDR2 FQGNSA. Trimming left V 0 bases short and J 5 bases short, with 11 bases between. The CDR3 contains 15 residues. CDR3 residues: CASSLAGGLNNEQFF. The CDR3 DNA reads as TGTGCCAGCAGCTTAGCGGGGGGACTTAACAATGAGCAGTTCTTC.

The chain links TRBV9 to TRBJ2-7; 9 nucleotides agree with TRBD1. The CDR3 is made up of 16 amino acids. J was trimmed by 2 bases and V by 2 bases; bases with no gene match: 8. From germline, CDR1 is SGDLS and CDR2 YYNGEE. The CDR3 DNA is TGTGCCAGCAGCGTGGGGGCTGGACAGGGGCCCTACGAGCAGTACTTC. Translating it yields CASSVGAGQGPYEQYF.

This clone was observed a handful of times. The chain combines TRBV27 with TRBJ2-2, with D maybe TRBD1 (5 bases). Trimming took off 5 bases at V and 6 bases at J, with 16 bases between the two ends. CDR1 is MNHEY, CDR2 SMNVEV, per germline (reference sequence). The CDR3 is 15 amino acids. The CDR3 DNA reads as TGTGCCAGCAGTCTAAACAGGATTCCCGCCGGGGAGCTGTTTTTT. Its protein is CASSLNRIPAGELFF.